A selection of T cell receptor beta chains follows, all from one sample in a study of CD8 T cells in ankylosing spondylitis. TCRdb re-derived calls from the 5' RACE reads in MiXCR, one entry per CDR3 protein. The sample yields approximately 520,000 distinct CDR3 sequences, approximately 5.3% seen once. Sequenced sample: blood, either unsorted or a sorted T cell fraction (not recorded which). The origin of the receptors is a male donor with ankylosing spondylitis. Each CDR3 is given with its conserved first and last residue. Fields, in order: V gene, D gene, J gene, CDR3 length, clone size, CDR3 DNA, CDR3 protein. The D gene is left open where the match is weak. Clone size is not always given. Where it is, it says once, few, many or a class for expanded clones.

V: TRBV20-1; D: TRBD1; J: TRBJ2-2; length: 15; size: many; DNA: TGCAGTGCCCGCCTGACAGGGGGGGGATCCGGGGAGCTGTTTTTT; CDR3: CSARLTGGGSGELFF
V: TRBV7-9; D: NA; J: TRBJ2-5; length: 12; size: many; DNA: TGTGCCAGCAGCTTAGCGTATGAGACCCAGTACTTC; CDR3: CASSLAYETQYF
V: TRBV15; D: NA; J: TRBJ2-1; length: 12; size: NA; DNA: TGTGCCGCAACGACGGGGCAGAATGAGCAGTTCTTC; CDR3: CAATTGQNEQFF
V: TRBV9; D: NA; J: TRBJ1-1; length: 17; size: many; DNA: TGTGCCAGCAGCGCCCAGGATTTGGCAGAAAGGAGTCCTGAAGCTTTCTTT; CDR3: CASSAQDLAERSPEAFF
V: TRBV12-3/TRBV12-4; D: NA; J: TRBJ1-1; length: 14; size: many; DNA: TGTGCCAGCACGGGTGCGGTGGTGAACACTGAAGCTTTCTTT; CDR3: CASTGAVVNTEAFF
V: TRBV13; D: NA; J: TRBJ2-4; length: 21; size: NA; DNA: TGTGCCAGCAGCGCAAACCCGGGACTCCTGGCCCTTAGAGCGCCGCAAAACATTCAGTACTTC; CDR3: CASSANPGLLALRAPQNIQYF
V: TRBV20-1; D: TRBD2; J: TRBJ2-1; length: 13; size: few; DNA: TGCGGGGGACTAGCGGGAGCCTACAATGAGCAGTTCTTC; CDR3: CGGLAGAYNEQFF
V: TRBV12-3/TRBV12-4; D: NA; J: TRBJ1-2; length: 13; size: many; DNA: TGTGCCAGCAGCCCAGGGGTAGCCTATGGCTACACCTTC; CDR3: CASSPGVAYGYTF
V: TRBV11-2; D: TRBD2; J: TRBJ2-1; length: 15; size: many; DNA: TGTGCCAGCAGCCGTAGCGGGGCGGGGAGGAATGAGCAGTTCTTC; CDR3: CASSRSGAGRNEQFF
V: TRBV9; D: NA; J: TRBJ2-1; length: 15; size: few; DNA: TGTGCCAGCACCGCCGGGGCGGGGGCTTGGAATGAGCAGTTCTTC; CDR3: CASTAGAGAWNEQFF
V: TRBV29-1; D: TRBD1; J: TRBJ1-5; length: 13; size: many; DNA: TGCAGCGTTGCGGTACAGGGGGATCAGCCCCAGCATTTT; CDR3: CSVAVQGDQPQHF
V: TRBV7-9; D: TRBD2; J: TRBJ2-7; length: 13; size: NA; DNA: TGTGCCAGCAGCTGGACTAGCGGTCTGGAGCAGTACTTC; CDR3: CASSWTSGLEQYF
V: TRBV20-1; D: TRBD2; J: TRBJ2-7; length: 14; size: few; DNA: TGCAGTGCTGTTTTCATCAGACTAGCCCGCGAGCAGTACTTC; CDR3: CSAVFIRLAREQYF
V: TRBV20-1; D: NA; J: TRBJ2-7; length: 14; size: many; DNA: TGCAGTGCTAGAGTGGGGGCGTCGCCCTACGAGCAGTACTTC; CDR3: CSARVGASPYEQYF
V: TRBV12-3/TRBV12-4; D: TRBD2; J: TRBJ2-1; length: 14; size: many; DNA: TGTGCCAGCAGTCTGACTAGCGGGGAAAATGAGCAGTTCTTC; CDR3: CASSLTSGENEQFF
V: TRBV6-2/TRBV6-3; D: NA; J: TRBJ2-1; length: 12; size: NA; DNA: TGTGCCAGCGGAAACGGGGGAAGGGAGCAGTTCTTC; CDR3: CASGNGGREQFF
V: TRBV6-1; D: NA; J: TRBJ1-1; length: 14; size: many; DNA: TGTGCCAGCAGCCACAGACAACCTAACACTGAAGCTTTCTTT; CDR3: CASSHRQPNTEAFF
V: TRBV10-3; D: NA; J: TRBJ2-3; length: 13; size: many; DNA: TGTGCCATCAGGGACTACCGCACAGATACGCAGTATTTT; CDR3: CAIRDYRTDTQYF